The 9 T cell receptor beta chains below all came from one sample that was sequenced in a study of tumor-infiltrating lymphocytes in oesophageal squamous cell carcinoma. In TCRdb, the PCR reads were re-called with MiXCR into one record per CDR3 protein. Altogether around 6,200 distinct CDR3 sequences are present, roughly 15% being singletons, with the ten largest covering under 20%. Sequencing was done on a sample of esophageal tumor tissue. These TCRs come from a male donor with esophageal squamous cell carcinoma.

This clonotype is medium-sized. J is TRBJ2-5 and V is TRBV6-1; the match to TRBD2 covers 12 bases. Looked up from germline, CDR1 is MNHNS and CDR2 is SASEGT. The CDR3 is 15 amino acids. Germline trimming cut 2 bases from V and 2 bases from J; bases unmatched to any gene: 0. For the CDR3, the DNA is TGTGCCAGCAGTGAACTAGCGGGGGGGCAAGAGACCCAGTACTTC. It translates to CASSELAGGQETQYF.

A word on this clonotype: This may stem from a read error, because a much larger clone lies one nucleotide away. This sequence joins TRBV19 and TRBJ1-3, with TRBD1 matching over 10 bases. The germline CDR1 and CDR2 sequences are LNHDA and SQIVND (reference sequence). The CDR3 is made up of 14 amino acids. V shed 8 bases and J 4 bases; nucleotides not matched to a gene: 5. CDR3 in DNA: TGTGCCAGTGGCGTGACAGGGGGCGGAAACACCATATATTTT. It encodes CASGVTGGGNTIYF.

The gene calls are TRBV15 and TRBJ2-1, with D tentatively TRBD1 (6 bases). The J call may be wrong; the DNA end is better matched by TRBJ2-7. Germline V gives CDR1 LNHNV, CDR2 YYDKDF (reference sequence). CDR3 size: 15 residues. The CDR3 loop reads CATSSASGDPYEQYF. The CDR3 DNA sequence: TGTGCCACCAGCAGTGCTTCAGGGGACCCCTACGAGCAGTACTTC.

This rearrangement joins TRBV11-1 to TRBJ2-4; D possibly corresponds to TRBD1 (6 bases). The CDR3 sequence is 16 residues long. V shed 4 bases and J shed 13 bases, with 26 bases lying between them. Germline values: CDR1 SGHAT, CDR2 FQDESV (reference sequence). The CDR3 reads CASSSPTRDTPDTQYF. CDR3 nucleotide sequence: TGTGCCAGCAGCTCCCCAACAAGGGACACACCAGATACGCAGTACTTC.

This clonotype was recorded many times. The genes are TRBV10-2 and TRBJ2-7, with 8 bases identical to TRBD1. The germline CDR1 and CDR2 sequences are WSHSY and SAAADI. This CDR3 is 14 amino acids long. Unmatched junction bases numbered 8, after V lost 6 bases and J lost 4 bases. CDR3 residues: CASRAPDRVYEQYF. In nucleotides, the CDR3 is TGCGCCAGCAGGGCCCCGGACAGGGTGTACGAGCAGTACTTC.

In this sample, this clonotype turned up many times. The rearrangement joins TRBV5-4 to TRBJ2-5; D gene unclear. Germline V gives CDR1 SGHNT, CDR2 YYREEE (reference sequence). This CDR3 spans 15 amino acids. V was trimmed by 3 bases and J by 5 bases, leaving 17 bases between them. CDR3 in amino acids: CASSSPGYTPETQYF. Written as DNA, the CDR3 is TGTGCCAGCAGCTCCCCCGGATATACCCCGGAGACCCAGTACTTC.

The sample holds many counts of this clonotype. This rearrangement joins TRBV10-3 to TRBJ1-5; D is unclear. Trimming stripped 8 bases from V and 0 bases from J, with 14 bases between. CDR3 length: 15 amino acids. The germline gives CDR1 ENHRY, CDR2 SYGVKD. In nucleotides, the CDR3 is TGTGCCATCGGAGAGAGGATTGATAGCAATCAGCCCCAGCATTTT. Protein product: CAIGERIDSNQPQHF.

This chain links TRBV4-1 with TRBJ2-3; D ambiguous. The length of the CDR3 is 15 residues. Germline V CDR1 and CDR2: MGHRA, YSYEKL. The V gene lost 3 bases and the J gene lost 3 bases, with 13 bases spanning the gap. CDR3 loop: CASSQKQTSTDTQYF. The CDR3 bases are TGCGCCAGCAGCCAGAAGCAAACCAGTACAGATACGCAGTATTTT.

This clonotype has more than one count but fewer than ten. Given a much more abundant clone one base away, this may be a read error. The CDR3 bases are TGTGCCAGCAGCTTAGCACTTGGCACCGCAGGTCCAAGCACCGGGGAGCTGTATTTT. Translating it yields CASSLALGTAGPSTGELYF. The rearrangement joins TRBV7-6 to TRBJ2-3, with D possibly TRBD2 on 5 matching bases. The CDR3 extends over 19 amino acids. The V end lost 0 bases, the J end lost 14 bases, and 33 bases lay between the germline ends. Germline V gene sequence: CDR1 SGHVS, CDR2 FNYEAQ.